Following are 5 T cell receptor beta chains from one sample sequenced in a study of OX40 agonist ivuxolimab in advanced cancers. Repertoires were generated with immunoSEQ multiplex PCR, while TCRdb's copy carries only in-frame clones and drops some. The sample contains tens of thousands of clones, approximately 90% of which appear only once. Sequenced here: CD4+ or CD8+ T cells sorted from blood, sampled in a trial of the OX40 agonist ivuxolimab. The receptors were gathered from an adult with an advanced solid tumor such as melanoma, head and neck, liver or kidney cancer.

The chain is built from TRBV6-1 and TRBJ1-5; D not certain. The germline V and J ends were trimmed by 7 bases and 0 bases, with 7 bases remaining between them. CDR1 and CDR2 from the germline V gene are MNHNS and SASEGT. The CDR3 has 13 amino acids. The chain's CDR3 is CASTVLSNQPQHF. CDR3 nucleotides: TGTGCCAGCACAGTTCTTAGCAATCAGCCCCAGCATTTT.

Concerning this clone: This CDR3 is missing its conserved last phenylalanine or tryptophan, likely due to a read error. V is TRBV7-2 and J is TRBJ1-1, with 9 bases fitting TRBD1. CDR3 length equals 15 residues. The V gene end was trimmed by 7 bases and the J gene end by 7 bases; junction bases not matched to a gene: 13. Germline CDR1 SGHTA, CDR2 FQGNSA. The chain's CDR3 is CASTTDGQGSNEAFL. The CDR3 DNA sequence: TGTGCCAGCACCACAGACGGACAGGGGAGTAATGAAGCTTTCCTT.

This clone occurred once. The chain has TRBV2 and TRBJ2-5; D ambiguous. V lost 3 bases to trimming and J lost 9 bases, with 5 bases between them. The germline gives CDR1 SNHLY, CDR2 FYNNEI. The CDR3 length is 10 residues. CDR3 in DNA: TGTGCCAGCAGTGACGGACCCCAGTACTTC. It is translated as CASSDGPQYF.

Of note for this clone: Sequence at one end of the junction differs from germline and may be a read error. J is TRBJ2-3 and V is TRBV7-7; the match to TRBD1 covers 11 bases. The CDR3 spans 17 residues. The germline CDR1 and CDR2 sequences are SSHAT and FNYEAQ (reference sequence). The chain's CDR3 is CASSPLPGTGGPDTQYF. In nucleotides, the CDR3 is TGTGCTAGCAGCCCGTTACCCGGGACAGGGGGTCCAGATACGCAGTATTTT.

This chain joins TRBV28 and TRBJ1-3; D is possibly TRBD1 (6 bases). The CDR3 spans 17 residues. Germline CDR1 is MDHEN and CDR2 is SYDVKM. V lost 5 bases and J 0 bases, leaving 17 bases between the germline ends. The CDR3 DNA reads TGTGCCAGCAGTCCCCATGGGGGGGCCATCTCTGGAAACACCATATATTTT. It translates to CASSPHGGAISGNTIYF.